This T cell receptor beta chain was captured by sequencing in a study of shared clonotypes between healthy human individuals (dated by TCRdb to the early 2020s). For the wider study: The cohort included a few men and a couple of women between 18 and 49 years of age. Blood TCR repertoires of five healthy adults were deeply sequenced to estimate repertoire size and the extent of clonotype sharing between individuals. Different laboratories and diverse techniques were used to prepare libraries and sequence TCR repertoires, to increase sequencing depth and limit assay-specific biases. Leukapheresis yielded between about 0.94 and 8.9 billion PBMCs per donor.

Using the deep immunoSEQ assay, TCR CDR3 regions were amplified from genomic DNA by multiplex PCR. For each cell subset, the extracted genomic DNA was distributed evenly across all wells of several immunoSEQ 96-well plates, and each plate served as one replicate. For unsorted PBMC, 300 ng genomic DNA, equal to 30,000 or so T cell genomes, was loaded into each replicate PCR. Genomic DNA from unsorted PBMC was sequenced over ten immunoSEQ deep assay plates. The purified libraries were quantified using a Qubit 3.0 fluorometer, sized with a Bioanalyzer 2100, and then quantified again using the KAPA Library Quantification kit. Each immunoSEQ 96-well plate was sequenced on its own single-read 150-cycle Illumina NextSeq 550 flow cell. The source study handled its data this way. Because only junctional sequences without quality scores were contained in the immunoSEQ output, filtering matching that applied to full-length reads could not be performed. To assign V/J genes and CDR3, sequences were annotated using PyIR, a Python wrapper for IgBLAST v1.9, with IMGT germline references. Reads were removed for weak V/J assignments (E-value above 1e-6), missing CDR3, stop codons, out-of-frame junctions, or ambiguous translated residues. V3J clonotypes were defined as sequences sharing the same inferred V gene, J gene, and CDR3 amino acid sequence. To compute the percentage overlap between repertoires, the number of shared unique clonotypes was divided by the size of the smaller repertoire. RTK rarefaction, the Chao1 estimator, and Recon v2.1 estimates of unobserved clonotypes were used to assess repertoire richness. Imported from immuneACCESS, the table was reduced by TCRdb to in-frame sequences with V and J called. These copies leave out some clones; in studies compared against another copy, an unresolved V gene accounts for under half, and the cause of the remainder is not known. That table furnishes V, J and clone size, whereas the DNA furnished D and trimming. This sample comprises around 95,000 clones, approximately 44% of them detected only once. The ten largest clones represent roughly 16% of the sample.

The donors were healthy, HIV-negative adults with no recently reported acute infections or vaccinations. Every donor was a Caucasian adult residing in Nashville, Tennessee, USA. For unsorted samples, about 90 million PBMCs were counted and genomic DNA was extracted with the QIAamp DNA Blood Mini kit. Blood was obtained by leukapheresis, after which PBMCs were separated by Ficoll-Histopaque density gradient centrifugation and cryopreserved in liquid nitrogen vapor phase. A single count supports this clone. Its antigen remains unidentified. No much larger clone is present one base from it, and per-base qualities are unavailable. Support from one read is weak. Ends trimmed: V by 5 bases, J by 5 bases; bases unmatched to a gene: 8. The CDR3 holds 14 amino acids from the cysteine to the phenylalanine. Just CDR3 DNA is preserved here, 42 bases in frame from base 1. Per the germline V gene, SGHVS is the CDR1 and FQNEAQ is the CDR2.

What the study reported, not specific to this receptor: The genetic and exposure-history diversity represented was limited by the small number of donors. Sampling was restricted to blood, and TCR repertoires in tissues likely differ from the TCR repertoires found in blood. Based on pairwise subsampling, the degree of clonotype sharing among donors was expected to be affected by sequencing depth.

The rearranged chain carries TRBV7-8 and TRBJ1-2; 7 of the junction bases match TRBD1. This TCR was recovered from a woman between 40 and 50 years old in good health. Some clones in this sample may be carry-over from other donors' samples. Sequenced: PBMCs. The sequenced DNA is TGTGCCAGCAGCCCAAGGGACAGAGCATATGGCTACACCTTC. It translates as CASSPRDRAYGYTF. With all but the CDR3 taken from the reference TRBV7-8 and TRBJ1-2 genes, the full variable domain is: GAGVSQSPRYKVAKRGQDVALRCDPISGHVSLFWYQQALGQGPEFLTYFQNEAQLDKSGLPSDRFFAERPEGSVSTLKIQRTQQEDSAVYLCASSPRDRAYGYTFGSGTRLTVV.